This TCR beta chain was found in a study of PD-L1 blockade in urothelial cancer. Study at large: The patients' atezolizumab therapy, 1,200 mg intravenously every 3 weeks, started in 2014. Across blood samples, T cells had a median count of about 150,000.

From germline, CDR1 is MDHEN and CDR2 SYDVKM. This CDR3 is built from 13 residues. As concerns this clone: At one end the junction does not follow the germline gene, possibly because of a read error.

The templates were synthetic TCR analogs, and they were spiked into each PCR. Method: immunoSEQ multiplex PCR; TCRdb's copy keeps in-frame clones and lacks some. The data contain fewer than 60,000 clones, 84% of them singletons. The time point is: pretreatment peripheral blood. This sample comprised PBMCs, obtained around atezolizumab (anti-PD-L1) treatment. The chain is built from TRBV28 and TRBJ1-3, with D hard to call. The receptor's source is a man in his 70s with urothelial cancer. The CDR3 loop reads CASSADTVRTATF. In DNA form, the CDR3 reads TGTGCCAGCAGTGCCGATACAGTGCGAACAGCTACTTTT.